The 14 T cell receptor beta chains below come from one sample, sequenced in a study of identical twins. TCRdb reprocessed the 5' RACE reads with MiXCR, giving one entry per CDR3 protein. The top ten hold approximately 3% of the sample, which has 550,000 to 700,000 distinct CDR3 sequences, 9% to 10% seen once. Separately, the same data were catalogued under a study of yellow fever vaccine responses in identical twins.

Sequenced input: PBMCs. Receptors were obtained from a woman under 30 in good health.

The gene calls are TRBV6-2 or TRBV6-3 and TRBJ2-1; possibly TRBD1 for D (5 bases). CDR3 length equals 15 residues. V was trimmed by 4 bases and J by 0 bases, leaving 10 bases between them. Germline assignment: CDR1 MNHEY and CDR2 SVGEGT. Here the CDR3 reads CASSFRVSSYNEQFF. For the CDR3, the DNA is TGTGCCAGCAGTTTCAGGGTGAGCTCCTACAATGAGCAGTTCTTC.

This clonotype was counted between two and nine times. V usage is TRBV6-2 or TRBV6-3 and J usage is TRBJ2-4, with D perhaps TRBD1 (5 bases). The CDR3 runs 13 residues. Germline V lookup: CDR1 MNHEY, CDR2 SVGEGT. Trimming left V 6 bases short and J 13 bases short, with 19 bases between. The CDR3 spells CASSPVAVTAQYF. The CDR3 coding sequence is TGTGCCAGCAGCCCTGTAGCTGTGACAGCCCAGTACTTC.

The rearrangement uses TRBV14 and TRBJ2-7, with D possibly being TRBD1 (5 bases). V shed 4 bases and J shed 1 base, with 11 bases lying between them. The germline CDR1 and CDR2 sequences are SGHDN and FVKESK. The CDR3 is made up of 14 amino acids. The chain's CDR3 is CASSRQGYSYEQYF. As DNA, the CDR3 is TGTGCCAGCAGCCGGCAGGGTTATTCCTACGAGCAGTACTTC.

This clonotype was observed a handful of times. This chain joins TRBV27 and TRBJ2-7; tentatively, D is TRBD1 or TRBD2 (5 bases each). The CDR3 has 17 amino acids. With 7 bases removed from V and 0 bases from J, the gap between germline ends came to 22 bases. From germline, CDR1 is MNHEY and CDR2 SMNVEV (reference sequence). The CDR3 DNA is TGTGCCAGCAATCCGAAGAGTCCGGGACGGGGCTCCTACGAGCAGTACTTC. It yields the protein CASNPKSPGRGSYEQYF.

This clonotype has a count of ten or more. V gene TRBV29-1 combines with J gene TRBJ2-1, with 14 bases fitting TRBD2. Trimming removed 8 bases from V and 4 bases from J; junction bases left unmatched: 4. The CDR3 contains 14 residues. Germline loops: CDR1 SQVTM, CDR2 ANQGSEA. As DNA, the CDR3 is TGCAGCTCTGGGACTAGCGGGGGATACAATGAGCAGTTCTTC. Translated, it gives CSSGTSGGYNEQFF.

This clonotype has only a few counts. The rearrangement uses TRBV12-5 and TRBJ2-1; possibly TRBD1 for D (6 bases). In germline, CDR1 is LGHNT, CDR2 FRNRAP. The V and J ends lost 3 bases and 4 bases respectively, with 7 bases between them. The CDR3 loop spans 13 amino acids. The chain's CDR3 is CASGLGQYNEQFF. In nucleotides, the CDR3 is TGTGCTAGTGGTTTAGGACAGTACAATGAGCAGTTCTTC.

This clonotype was seen a few times. The chain recombines TRBV7-9 with TRBJ2-1; 7 bases line up with TRBD1. Germline V gene data show CDR1 as SEHNR and CDR2 as FQNEAQ (reference sequence). V shed 5 bases, J shed 5 bases, and the junction held 9 bases outside the gene matches. The CDR3 loop spans 15 amino acids. CDR3 sequence reads: CASSPAGGHNNEQFF. For the CDR3, the DNA is TGTGCCAGCAGCCCCGCAGGGGGACACAACAATGAGCAGTTCTTC.

This clonotype was recorded a few times. The chain joins TRBV7-9 to TRBJ1-2; maybe TRBD1 (5 bases). The germline V gene has CDR1 SEHNR and CDR2 FQNEAQ (reference sequence). Between the trimmed V and J ends, which lost 5 bases and 3 bases, there was a span of 19 bases. The CDR3 consists of 16 residues. The CDR3 here is CASSASSTFRDYGYTF. The CDR3 region has the DNA TGTGCCAGCAGCGCAAGCTCGACATTCAGGGACTATGGCTACACCTTC.

The gene calls are TRBV11-1 and TRBJ1-1; D is unresolved. This CDR3 has 14 amino acids. Germline CDR1 is SGHAT and CDR2 is FQDESV (reference sequence). V was clipped by 0 bases and J by 7 bases, with 12 bases between them. CDR3 sequence reads: CASSLASGRFEAFF. As DNA, the CDR3 is TGTGCCAGCAGCTTAGCCTCTGGACGGTTTGAAGCTTTCTTT.

This clonotype has only a few counts. Germline and junction disagree at one end, which may indicate a read error. The gene calls are TRBV5-1 and TRBJ2-5; perhaps TRBD2 as D (5 bases). CDR3 size: 14 residues. Germline values: CDR1 SGHRS, CDR2 YFSETQ. In DNA, the CDR3 is TGCGCCAGCAGGTTGGAGGCGTACCAAGAGACCCAGTACTTC. Translating it yields CASRLEAYQETQYF.

Only a few counts were recorded for this clonotype. This chain connects TRBV28 to TRBJ2-5; D is undetermined. Trimming cost V 1 base and J 0 bases, with 6 bases left between them. The CDR3 is 14 amino acids. Germline-derived CDR1 and CDR2 are MDHEN and SYDVKM. CDR3 DNA: TGTGCCAGCAGTTTATACACAGACCAAGAGACCCAGTACTTC. Amino acids: CASSLYTDQETQYF.

The table lists this clonotype with many counts. The chain recombines TRBV20-1 with TRBJ2-5; maybe TRBD2 (5 bases). Per the germline V gene, CDR1 is DFQATT and CDR2 is SNEGSKA (reference sequence). V gave up 6 bases and J gave up 1 base, with 12 bases separating them. The CDR3 runs to 13 residues. CDR3 nucleotide sequence: TGCAGTGCAACGGACTTCACCCAAGAGACCCAGTACTTC. Its translation: CSATDFTQETQYF.

A few counts support this clonotype. The rearrangement joins TRBV20-1 to TRBJ2-7, with 7 bases matching TRBD2. Per germline, CDR1 DFQATT and CDR2 SNEGSKA (reference sequence). CDR3 length: 13 amino acids. Unmatched junction bases numbered 4, after V lost 1 base and J lost 4 bases. The CDR3 DNA reads as TGCAGTGCTAGAGTGGGAGGGTCATACGAGCAGTACTTC. Translated: CSARVGGSYEQYF.

This clonotype was observed many times. This chain connects TRBV20-1 to TRBJ2-3; D could derive from TRBD1 or TRBD2 (5 bases each). Trimming cost V 3 bases and J 0 bases, with 13 bases left between them. Germline CDR1 is DFQATT and CDR2 is SNEGSKA (reference sequence). There are 15 residues in the CDR3. The DNA of the CDR3 is TGCAGTGCTAGGGACGTATGGGGGAGCACAGATACGCAGTATTTT. It encodes CSARDVWGSTDTQYF.